The clone carrying this T cell receptor beta chain was detected a few times. Antigen specificity is unknown. This sample was included in a study of T-cell reconstitution after alpha-beta-depleted transplantation in children. The study, taken as a whole, reports: Several hundred rapidly expanded clones from non-depleted graft cells reportedly supplied alpha-beta T cells about two months post-transplant. T-cell counts and diversity at one year post-transplant came mainly from newly produced T cells. After transplant, high TCRbeta diversity at day 60 in some patients arose from surviving recipient T cells and thymic progenitors.

Using unique molecular identifiers, the investigators prepared the TCRbeta library. Each CDR3 protein gets one entry after TCRdb re-called the PCR reads with MiXCR. The sample records around 700,000 distinct CDR3 sequences, about an eighth being singletons. The V and J ends lost 4 bases and 0 bases respectively, with 15 bases between them. This CDR3 comprises 15 residues. Germline V gene sequence: CDR1 DFQATT, CDR2 SNEGSKA (reference sequence). The clonotype was recovered from a girl aged 2-10 years with congenital amegakaryocytic thrombocytopenia, due to receive a stem cell transplant. The chain recombines TRBV20-1 with TRBJ1-2, with D possibly matching TRBD1 (5 bases). Sequencing used PBMCs, obtained before TCRalphabeta/CD19-depleted stem cell transplant. Here the CDR3 DNA reads TGCAGTGCTAAGGATCCAGGGAGTTCTAACTATGGCTACACCTTC. Protein product: CSAKDPGSSNYGYTF.